What follows are 28 T cell receptor beta chains derived from one specimen sequenced in a study of beta chain features in type 1 diabetes. Study results and limitations: Within each of all four CD4+ subsets, Type 1 diabetes patients had TCRB CDR3s that were moderately but significantly shorter.

cDNA synthesis used the whole RNA isolate, giving expressed TCRB sequences. Repertoires were generated with immunoSEQ multiplex PCR, while TCRdb's copy carries only in-frame clones and drops some. The sample carries fewer than 110,000 clones, 25% to 35% recorded once. No antigen is known for these receptors. Sequencing was performed on central memory CD4+ T cells from blood. The receptors here all came from a woman younger than 30 with type 1 diabetes.

A few counts support this clone. V and J are TRBV6-6 and TRBJ2-1; 11 bases fit TRBD2. The CDR3 covers 16 residues. Looked up from germline, CDR1 is MNHNY and CDR2 is SVGAGI (reference sequence). Trimming took 2 bases from V and 6 from J; bases not matched to a gene: 6. The DNA of the CDR3 is TGTGCCAGCAGTTACGCCGGGACTAGCGGATCCAATGAGCAGTTCTTC. It translates to CASSYAGTSGSNEQFF.

The chain recombines TRBV11-1 with TRBJ1-1; tentative D call: TRBD1 (5 bases). CDR1 is SGHAT and CDR2 is FQDESV in the germline V gene (reference sequence). CDR3 length: 12 residues. Trimming cost V 5 bases and J 4 bases, with 8 bases left between them. The CDR3 here is CASSAQGTEAFF. The CDR3, as DNA: TGTGCCAGCAGCGCCCAGGGCACTGAAGCTTTCTTT.

This chain uses TRBV5-1 with TRBJ2-6; 9 bases line up with TRBD1. CDR3 size: 17 residues. In germline, CDR1 is SGHRS, CDR2 YFSETQ. Trimming cost V 4 bases and J 4 bases; bases outside gene matches: 9. In DNA form, the CDR3 reads TGCGCCAGCAGCCCCCAGGGACAGGGAGTCGGGGCCAACGTCCTGACTTTC. Encoded protein: CASSPQGQGVGANVLTF.

This clone was counted a few times. V and J are TRBV5-4 and TRBJ1-2, with TRBD1 matching 7 bases. V dropped 0 bases and J dropped 2; count of bases not matched to a gene: 1. Germline V gene lookup returns CDR1 SGHNT and CDR2 YYREEE (reference sequence). This CDR3 is 14 amino acids long. The CDR3 here is CASSLETGNYGYTF. The CDR3 DNA follows: TGTGCCAGCAGCTTGGAGACAGGGAACTATGGCTACACCTTC.

This clone has more than one count but fewer than ten. V usage is TRBV19 and J usage is TRBJ2-7; TRBD1 aligns across 8 bases. The CDR3 length is 15 residues. Germline lookup yields CDR1 LNHDA and CDR2 SQIVND (reference sequence). J was trimmed by 2 bases and V by 5 bases; bases with no gene match: 8. The CDR3: CASSPRDRPTYEQYF. CDR3 bases: TGTGCCAGTAGTCCCCGGGACAGGCCCACCTACGAGCAGTACTTC.

The chain employs TRBV10-3 and TRBJ2-1; TRBD1 matches 10 bases. V shed 2 bases and J 0 bases; nucleotides not matched to a gene: 7. The germline V gene has CDR1 ENHRY and CDR2 SYGVKD. CDR3 length: 18 residues. The CDR3 loop is CAISEGPGQGFSYNEQFF. DNA of the CDR3: TGTGCCATCAGTGAGGGACCGGGACAGGGGTTCTCCTACAATGAGCAGTTCTTC.

This clone was counted many times. V and J are TRBV27 and TRBJ1-1; D is possibly TRBD1 (6 bases). The V end lost 6 bases, the J end lost 5 bases, and 13 bases lay between the germline ends. Germline loops: CDR1 MNHEY, CDR2 SMNVEV (reference sequence). This CDR3 is built from 13 residues. Written as DNA, the CDR3 is TGTGCCAGCAGCCTACAGGGTAAGACTGAAGCTTTCTTT. Translation: CASSLQGKTEAFF.

In this sample, this clone turned up a few times. J is TRBJ2-2 and V is TRBV11-3; D call uncertain. The germline V gene encodes CDR1 SGHNT and CDR2 YENEEA. The CDR3 is made up of 14 amino acids. Trimming cost V 5 bases and J 6 bases, with 13 bases left between them. For the CDR3, the DNA is TGTGCCAGCAGCCCCTTCGCCGAGGCCGGGGAGCTGTTTTTT. It translates to CASSPFAEAGELFF. The full variable domain, rest sourced from reference TRBV11-3 and TRBJ2-2, is EAGVVQSPRYKIIEKKQPVAFWCNPISGHNTLYWYLQNLGQGPELLIRYENEEAVDDSQLPKDRFSAERLKGVDSTLKIQPAELGDSAVYLCASSPFAEAGELFFGEGSRLTVL.

This sequence joins TRBV7-8 and TRBJ1-4; D ambiguous. The CDR3 contains 13 residues. CDR1 SGHVS and CDR2 FQNEAQ come from the germline V gene. The ends were cut back, 5 bases at V and 5 bases at J, with 9 bases in the middle. The CDR3 DNA follows: TGTGCCAGCAGCAGTCCTGGCAATGAAAAACTGTTTTTT. Its protein product is CASSSPGNEKLFF.

This clone occurred a few times. This chain connects TRBV9 to TRBJ1-2; 7 positions agree with TRBD1. CDR1 and CDR2 from the germline V gene are SGDLS and YYNGEE. V was clipped by 1 base and J by 2 bases; unmatched bases: 5. This CDR3 region has 15 residues. The CDR3 nucleotides are TGTGCCAGCAGCGTACTAACCAGGGGGAACTATGGCTACACCTTC. It yields the protein CASSVLTRGNYGYTF.

The sample holds a few counts of this clone. The V and J genes are TRBV6-6 and TRBJ2-3, with 7 bases that match TRBD2. Germline loops: CDR1 MNHNY, CDR2 SVGAGI (reference sequence). J gave up 4 bases and V 7 bases, and 5 bases lay outside the gene matches. The CDR3 is 13 residues long. Here the CDR3 reads CASKGGSADTQYF. In DNA form, the CDR3 reads TGTGCCAGCAAGGGCGGGAGTGCAGATACGCAGTATTTT.

This clone has a handful of counts. The rearrangement joins TRBV7-2 to TRBJ1-4; no clear D gene. Germline values: CDR1 SGHTA, CDR2 FQGNSA. This CDR3 comprises 13 residues. Trimming stripped 2 bases from V and 7 bases from J, with 8 bases between. Here the CDR3 DNA reads TGTGCCAGCAGCTTAAACCGAGGTGAAAAACTGTTTTTT. Protein sequence: CASSLNRGEKLFF.

The gene calls are TRBV18 and TRBJ1-1; D gene ambiguous. The V gene lost 3 bases and the J gene lost 1 base, with 12 bases spanning the gap. The CDR3 covers 15 residues. Germline CDR1 and CDR2: KGHSH and LQKENI. In nucleotides, the CDR3 is TGTGCCAGCTCACCCGAGAGGGATAAGAACACTGAAGCTTTCTTT. Its protein product is CASSPERDKNTEAFF.

This sequence joins TRBV5-6 and TRBJ1-1, with TRBD1 as a possible D gene (5 bases). The CDR3 runs to 11 residues. Trimming took 4 bases from V and 7 from J, leaving 8 bases between them. The germline V gene encodes CDR1 SGHDT and CDR2 YYEEEE. The CDR3 loop reads CASSGGFEAFF. The CDR3 DNA follows: TGTGCCAGCAGCGGGGGGTTTGAAGCTTTCTTT. The full variable domain, rest sourced from reference TRBV5-6 and TRBJ1-1, is DAGVTQSPTHLIKTRGQQVTLRCSPKSGHDTVSWYQQALGQGPQFIFQYYEEEERQRGNFPDRFSGHQFPNYSSELNVNALLLGDSALYLCASSGGFEAFFGQGTRLTVV.

The gene calls are TRBV5-6 and TRBJ2-3; possibly TRBD2 for D (5 bases). The CDR3 extends over 16 amino acids. V lost 4 bases, J lost 6 bases, and 21 bases lay in between. CDR1 SGHDT and CDR2 YYEEEE come from the germline V gene. The CDR3 region has the DNA TGTGCCAGCAGCCCCAAACCCGGACTGTCCGAGGATACGCAGTATTTT. This sequence encodes CASSPKPGLSEDTQYF.

The chain carries TRBV5-1 and TRBJ2-2, with TRBD1 as a possible D gene (6 bases). The CDR3 sequence is 15 residues long. The V gene's germline CDR1 is SGHRS and CDR2 YFSETQ. V was pared by 3 bases and J by 7 bases, with 16 bases between. The CDR3 DNA sequence: TGCGCCAGCAGCTCTCAGGGGCACACCGTCGGGGAGCTGTTTTTT. This gives the protein CASSSQGHTVGELFF. Complete variable domain (other parts from reference TRBV5-1 and TRBJ2-2): KAGVTQTPRYLIKTRGQQVTLSCSPISGHRSVSWYQQTPGQGLQFLFEYFSETQRNKGNFPGRFSGRQFSNSRSEMNVSTLELGDSALYLCASSSQGHTVGELFFGEGSRLTVL.

A few counts support this clone. The chain links TRBV9 to TRBJ2-1; 9 positions match TRBD2. Per the germline V gene, CDR1 is SGDLS and CDR2 is YYNGEE. V trimming: 0 bases; J trimming: 5 bases; junction bases outside the gene matches: 9. CDR3 length equals 17 residues. CDR3 region: CASSVAASGTPHNEQFF. The DNA of the CDR3 is TGTGCCAGCAGCGTAGCGGCTAGCGGGACCCCCCACAATGAGCAGTTCTTC.

The J gene is TRBJ2-3, the V gene TRBV7-3; 8 positions match TRBD1. The J segment lost 4 bases and the V segment lost 4 bases, leaving 10 bases of the junction unmatched. Germline V gene sequence: CDR1 SGHTA, CDR2 FQGTGA. This CDR3 comprises 16 residues. CDR3: CASSSTTGGFADTQYF. DNA for the CDR3: TGTGCCAGCAGCTCCACAACAGGGGGGTTCGCAGATACGCAGTATTTT.

This clone has only a few counts. This chain connects TRBV2 to TRBJ1-2; 7 bases agree with TRBD1. The CDR3 runs 13 residues. Germline V gene lookup returns CDR1 SNHLY and CDR2 FYNNEI. V lost 4 bases and J lost 6; bases outside the gene matches: 5. The CDR3 loop reads CASSGGTVDGYTF. The CDR3 nucleotides are TGTGCCAGCAGTGGGGGGACAGTAGATGGCTACACCTTC.

The chain uses TRBV19 and TRBJ1-2; 7 bases match TRBD1. Germline V lookup: CDR1 LNHDA, CDR2 SQIVND (reference sequence). CDR3 length: 16 amino acids. V lost 5 bases, J lost 10 bases, and 19 bases stayed unmatched. The CDR3, as DNA: TGTGCCAGTAGTCCGAGCGACAGACAGGGTAGTCGGTTCTACACCTTC. Amino acid sequence: CASSPSDRQGSRFYTF.

The chain employs TRBV7-2 and TRBJ2-7; D may be TRBD2 (7 bases). Trimming stripped 7 bases from V and 3 bases from J, with 16 bases between. CDR3 size: 14 residues. Germline lookup yields CDR1 SGHTA and CDR2 FQGNSA. Written as DNA, the CDR3 is TGTGCCAGCATGGGGCCGGGGGGCCGCTACGAGCAGTACTTC. Protein product: CASMGPGGRYEQYF. Filled out from reference TRBV7-2 and TRBJ2-7, the complete variable domain reads GAGVSQSPSNKVTEKGKDVELRCDPISGHTALYWYRQSLGQGLEFLIYFQGNSAPDKSGLPSDRFSAERTGGSVSTLTIQRTQQEDSAVYLCASMGPGGRYEQYFGPGTRLTVT.

This clone has only a few counts. The chain is built from TRBV2 and TRBJ2-3; the match to TRBD2 covers 9 bases. The V gene's germline CDR1 is SNHLY and CDR2 FYNNEI. V was clipped by 1 base and J by 1 base; unmatched bases: 6. This CDR3 contains 17 residues. Here the CDR3 reads CASSEVGTSSRTDTQYF. CDR3 DNA: TGTGCCAGCAGTGAAGTGGGGACTAGCAGCCGCACAGATACGCAGTATTTT.

The J gene is TRBJ2-3, the V gene TRBV2; 7 bases line up with TRBD2. The V gene's germline CDR1 is SNHLY and CDR2 FYNNEI. The CDR3 contains 14 residues. V lost 2 bases, J lost 8 bases, and 7 bases stayed unmatched. CDR3 nucleotides: TGTGCCAGCAGTGAACGGGGGGTATCGGGTACGCAGTATTTT. Translation: CASSERGVSGTQYF.

This clone showed up just a few times. CDR3 amino acids: CASLRLGGNTEAFF. The CDR3 DNA reads as TGTGCCAGCCTCCGTTTGGGGGGGAACACTGAAGCTTTCTTT. V usage is TRBV19 and J usage is TRBJ1-1; tentatively, D is TRBD1 (5 bases). The V end was cut by 9 bases, the J end by 1 base, with 15 bases between. CDR1 and CDR2 from the germline V gene are LNHDA and SQIVND (reference sequence). This CDR3 has 14 amino acids.

This clone was detected a few times. The V and J genes are TRBV29-1 and TRBJ2-7; 7 bases match TRBD1. The V gene end was trimmed by 6 bases and the J gene end by 3 bases; junction bases not matched to a gene: 5. CDR1 is SQVTM, CDR2 ANQGSEA, per germline. The CDR3 covers 12 residues. CDR3 coding DNA: TGCAGCGTAGGGGACAGCGTCTACGAGCAGTACTTC. It yields the protein CSVGDSVYEQYF.

The chain uses TRBV5-1 and TRBJ2-1; D possibly corresponds to TRBD1 (5 bases). The CDR3 sequence is 15 residues long. Germline-derived CDR1 and CDR2 are SGHRS and YFSETQ. V lost 2 bases and J 0 bases, leaving 9 bases between the germline ends. The CDR3 spells CASSLQATSYNEQFF. The CDR3, as DNA: TGCGCCAGCAGCTTACAGGCCACCTCCTACAATGAGCAGTTCTTC.

The rearrangement uses TRBV7-9 and TRBJ2-5; D is unresolved. V gave up 1 base and J gave up 1 base, with 7 bases separating them. Per germline, CDR1 SEHNR and CDR2 FQNEAQ (reference sequence). The CDR3 runs to 14 residues. The CDR3 DNA reads TGTGCCAGCAGCTTAGTAATCTCCCAAGAGACCCAGTACTTC. Translated: CASSLVISQETQYF.

Here the CDR3 DNA reads TGTGTCCAACCACATACAGGGAACTATGGCTACACCTTC. This sequence encodes CVQPHTGNYGYTF. The rearrangement uses TRBV30 and TRBJ1-2; D possibly corresponds to TRBD1 (6 bases). The germline CDR1 and CDR2 sequences are GTSNPN and SVGIG (reference sequence). The CDR3 totals 13 residues.